This T cell receptor beta chain was documented in a study of identical twins. TCRdb used MiXCR to reprocess the 5' RACE reads, holding one entry per CDR3 protein. The table includes about 700,000 distinct CDR3 sequences, around 5.7% detected once. The junction had 10 bases not matched to a gene; V was cut back by 3 bases and J by 5 bases. The CDR3 runs to 15 residues. Germline values: CDR1 DFQATT, CDR2 SNEGSKA (reference sequence). This clonotype was observed at least ten times. Sequencing was performed on naive T cells sorted from blood. The sequence derives from a man in his late teens or twenties in good health. V is TRBV20-1 and J is TRBJ2-1, with 7 positions matching TRBD1. Here the CDR3 reads CSASNQGVWDNEQFF. The CDR3 coding sequence is TGCAGTGCTAGTAATCAGGGGGTATGGGACAATGAGCAGTTCTTC.